Here is one TCR beta chain with its context. Via MiXCR, TCRdb re-called the 5' RACE reads, giving one row per CDR3 protein. The data hold 470,000 or so distinct CDR3 sequences, with 20% to 25% observed a single time. The sample belongs to a study of T-cell memory formation after mild COVID-19. Germline assignment: CDR1 DFQATT and CDR2 SNEGSKA (reference sequence). V was clipped by 5 bases and J by 8 bases, with 15 bases between them. CDR3 length: 13 amino acids. The chain employs TRBV20-1 and TRBJ1-4; a possible D gene is TRBD1 (6 bases). Sample: PBMCs or a T cell subset sorted from them (not recorded which). The sequence was obtained from an adult woman who had mild COVID-19 (a few samples of this study predate the infection). Cell type and time point are not known. CDR3 protein: CSAYRVGGEKLFF. CDR3 nucleotide sequence: TGCAGTGCTTACAGGGTAGGAGGGGAAAAACTGTTTTTT.